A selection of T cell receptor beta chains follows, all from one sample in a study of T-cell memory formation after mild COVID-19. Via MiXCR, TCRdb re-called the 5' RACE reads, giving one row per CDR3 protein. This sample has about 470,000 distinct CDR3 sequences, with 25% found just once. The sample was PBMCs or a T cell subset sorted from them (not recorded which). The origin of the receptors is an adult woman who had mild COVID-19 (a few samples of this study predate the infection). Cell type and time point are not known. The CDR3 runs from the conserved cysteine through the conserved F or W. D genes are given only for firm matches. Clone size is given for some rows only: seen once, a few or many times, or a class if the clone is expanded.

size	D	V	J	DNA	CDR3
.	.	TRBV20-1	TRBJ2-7	TGCAGTGCTAGGGTTCTGGCTTCCTACGAGCAGTACTTC	CSARVLASYEQYF
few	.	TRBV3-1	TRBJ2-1	TGTGCCAGCAGAAGCCGCTTGAACAATGAGCAGTTCTTC	CASRSRLNNEQFF
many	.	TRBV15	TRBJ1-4	TGTGCCACGTCGGGAGGGGGGCAGAGTGAAAAACTGTTTTTT	CATSGGGQSEKLFF
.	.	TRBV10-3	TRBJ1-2	TGTGCCATCAGTGAGACACTGGCCAACTATGGCTACACCTTC	CAISETLANYGYTF
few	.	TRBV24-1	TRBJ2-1	TGTGCCACCAGTGACCAAAGTAAGGGGGACCACAATGAGCAGTTCTTC	CATSDQSKGDHNEQFF
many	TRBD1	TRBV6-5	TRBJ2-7	TGTGCCAGCAGTTCTAGACAGGGTGAAGAGCAGTACTTC	CASSSRQGEEQYF
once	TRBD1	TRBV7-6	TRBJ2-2	TGTGCCAGCAGTCTAGTGGGGGACAGGGCGCTCATAGAGCTGTTTTTT	CASSLVGDRALIELFF
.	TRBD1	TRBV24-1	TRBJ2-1	TGTGCCACCAGTGGAGGACAGGAGCGCTACAATGAGCAGTTCTTC	CATSGGQERYNEQFF
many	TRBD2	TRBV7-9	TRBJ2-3	TGTGCCAGCAGCACAACGGAGCGGGGGGGCGCAGATACGCAGTATTTT	CASSTTERGGADTQYF
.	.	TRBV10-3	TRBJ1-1	TGTGCCATCAGTGAGGGAGGAATCACTGAAGCTTTCTTT	CAISEGGITEAFF
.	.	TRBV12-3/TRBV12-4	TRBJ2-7	TGTGCCAGCAGGGGTGAGAAAAGCTCCTACGAGCAGTACTTC	CASRGEKSSYEQYF
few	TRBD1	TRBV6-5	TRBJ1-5	TGTGCCAGCAGTGACTCTCAGGGGGTAAGCAATCAGCCCCAGCATTTT	CASSDSQGVSNQPQHF
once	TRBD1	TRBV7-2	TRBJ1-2	TGTGCCAGCAGACTAGGGGGTACAGGGGACTATGGCTACACCTTC	CASRLGGTGDYGYTF
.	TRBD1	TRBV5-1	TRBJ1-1	TGCGCCAGCAGCTTGGAGGACAGGGGTGGCACTGAAGCTTTCTTT	CASSLEDRGGTEAFF
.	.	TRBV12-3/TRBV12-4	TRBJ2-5	TGTGCCAGCAGTTTAGAGGGGTCCGGGCGATTGGGGACCCAGTACTTC	CASSLEGSGRLGTQYF
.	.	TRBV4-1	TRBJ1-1	TGCGCCAGCAGCCAAGATATACTGGGGCGCACTGAAGCTTTCTTT	CASSQDILGRTEAFF
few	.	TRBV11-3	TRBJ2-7	TGTGCCAGCAGCCCCTTTGGTCCGGGAGCCGACGAGCAGTACTTC	CASSPFGPGADEQYF
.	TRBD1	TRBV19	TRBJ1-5	TGTGCCAGTAGTCTAGGACAGGGTCGACCCCAGCATTTT	CASSLGQGRPQHF
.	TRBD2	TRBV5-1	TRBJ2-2	TGCGCCAGCAGGTTAACTAGCGGAACTAACACCGGGGAGCTGTTTTTT	CASRLTSGTNTGELFF
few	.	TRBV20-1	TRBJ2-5	TGCAGTGCTAGCTCACTCCCCCAAAGGGAGACCCAGTACTTC	CSASSLPQRETQYF
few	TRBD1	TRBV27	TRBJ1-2	TGTGCCAGCAGTCGTTCGATCGGGACAGGGGGCGCTGGAGTCTTC	CASSRSIGTGGAGVF
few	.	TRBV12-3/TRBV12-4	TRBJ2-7	TGTGCCAGCAGTTTCGGACTTGGGGCCTACGAGCAGTACTTC	CASSFGLGAYEQYF
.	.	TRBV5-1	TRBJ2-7	TGCGCCAGCAGCCCTCGGACAGAATCCTACGAGCAGTACTTC	CASSPRTESYEQYF
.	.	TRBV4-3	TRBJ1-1	TGCGCCAGCGCGGACAGAAACATGAACACTGAAGCTTTCTTT	CASADRNMNTEAFF
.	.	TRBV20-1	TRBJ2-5	TGCAGTGTCCCCGGGACCCCGTACCAAGAGACCCAGTACTTC	CSVPGTPYQETQYF
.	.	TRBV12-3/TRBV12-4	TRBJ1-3	TGTGCCAGCTATCAGAGCTCTGGAAACACCATATATTTT	CASYQSSGNTIYF
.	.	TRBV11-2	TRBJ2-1	TGTGCCAGCAGCTTAGCTAGGGCCCGGGGGCTTGGTGAGCAGTTCTTC	CASSLARARGLGEQFF
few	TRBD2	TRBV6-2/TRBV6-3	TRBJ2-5	TGTGCCAGCAGTTACCGGACTAGCGGAATCATGGAAAAGACCCAGTACTTC	CASSYRTSGIMEKTQYF
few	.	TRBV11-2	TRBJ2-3	TGTGCCAGCAGCTTAGGGACTCGAACTAGCACAGATACGCAGTATTTT	CASSLGTRTSTDTQYF
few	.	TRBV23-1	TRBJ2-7	TGCGCCAGCAGTCCCCCGGGGCTTACGGCTCGCGACGAGCAGTACTTC	CASSPPGLTARDEQYF
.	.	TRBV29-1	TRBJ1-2	TGCAGCGTTGAAGATCGCTACTATGGCTACACCTTC	CSVEDRYYGYTF
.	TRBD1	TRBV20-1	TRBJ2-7	TGCAGTGCTAGAGCCGACAGGGGAACCTACGAGCAGTACTTC	CSARADRGTYEQYF
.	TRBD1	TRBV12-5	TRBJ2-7	TGTGCTAGTGGTTTGGTAACCGGACAGGGGGGTGGAGAGCAGTACTTC	CASGLVTGQGGGEQYF
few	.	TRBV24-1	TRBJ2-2	TGTGCCACCAGTGATTTGGTATCCGGGGGCGACACCGGGGAGCTGTTTTTT	CATSDLVSGGDTGELFF
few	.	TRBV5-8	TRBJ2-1	TGTGCCAGCGCCCAAGGTCCAAGCTCCTACAATGAGCGGTTCTTC	CASAQGPSSYNERFF
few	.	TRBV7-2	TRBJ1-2	TGTGCCAGCAGCTATAGGGACATAGCTAACTATGGCTACACCTTC	CASSYRDIANYGYTF
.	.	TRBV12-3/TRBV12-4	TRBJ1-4	TGTGCCAGCAGTCTAGGGTCTGGGGGAGGTGAAAAACTGTTTTTT	CASSLGSGGGEKLFF
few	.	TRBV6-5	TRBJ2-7	TGTGCCAGCAGTTACCGGTCTAGCTCCTACGAGCAGTACTTC	CASSYRSSSYEQYF
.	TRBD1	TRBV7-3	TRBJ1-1	TGTGCCAGCAGCTTGACAGGGGGCAACACTGAAGCTTACTTT	CASSLTGGNTEAYF
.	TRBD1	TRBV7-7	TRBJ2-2	TGTGCTAGCAGCCCCCATGACAGGGGGAACACCGGGGAGCTGTTTTTT	CASSPHDRGNTGELFF
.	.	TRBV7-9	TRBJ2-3	TGTGCCAGCAGCTCCCCCCGGGACTTGGGCACAGATACGCAGTATTTT	CASSSPRDLGTDTQYF
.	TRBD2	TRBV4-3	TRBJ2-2	TGCGCCTCAGGAAGGCGGGAGGTTAACACCGGGGAGCTGTTTTTT	CASGRREVNTGELFF